This T cell receptor (beta chain) was retrieved from a study of T cell changes during pregnancy in multiple sclerosis. This clone was picked up one time. The germline CDR1 and CDR2 sequences are MNHNS and SASEGT. CDR3 length equals 15 residues. After removal of 1 base from V and 4 bases from J, the junction contained 2 bases not matched to a gene. The data were produced by immunoSEQ multiplex PCR, yet TCRdb's version contains in-frame clones alone and is incomplete. The sample lists fewer than 40,000 clones, about nine tenths occurring once. The sequence was collected from a female donor with multiple sclerosis, enrolled in a pregnancy study. This chain uses TRBV6-1 with TRBJ2-1; 9 nucleotides match TRBD2. The specimen comprised CD8+ T cells from peripheral blood mononuclear cells, sampled before pregnancy. CDR3 nucleotides: TGTGCCAGCAGTGAAGGACTAGCGGCTTACAATGAGCAGTTCTTC. Translation gives CASSEGLAAYNEQFF.